The clone carrying this T cell receptor beta chain was counted a few times. What it recognizes is unknown. This record belongs to a study of spatial heterogeneity in lung cancer. Study-level background: Raw reads showed each unique TCR and UMI combination turning up more than ten times on average. Study conclusions and caveats: Tumor TCRs that were ubiquitous and expanded showed up in blood more at resection than follow-up.

TCRdb ran MiXCR on the 5' RACE reads and lists one entry per CDR3 protein. In the table there are about 82,000 distinct CDR3 sequences, roughly 13% of which are singletons. Noted time point: sample taken at primary tumor resection. The authors sequenced whole RNA from tumor, nontumor lung or frozen PBMC without sorting. CDR3 size: 14 residues. Germline CDR1 reads SGHVS; CDR2 reads FQNEAQ. The V and J ends lost 5 bases and 1 base respectively, with 11 bases between them. The clonotype originates from a male donor with early-stage non-small cell lung cancer. The sample in question was PBMCs, obtained at surgery. The genes are TRBV7-8 and TRBJ1-2, with no clear D. CDR3 DNA: TGTGCCAGCAGCCCCGTCAGCGATAACTATGGCTACACCTTC. It translates to CASSPVSDNYGYTF.